This T cell receptor beta chain comes out of a study of lymphopenia after photon versus proton radiotherapy. In the case of this clone: Its antigen remains unknown.

Germline-derived CDR1 and CDR2 are SGDLS and YYNGEE. This CDR3 has 17 residues. V was trimmed by 4 bases and J by 0 bases, leaving 19 bases between them. The table came from immunoSEQ multiplex PCR; TCRdb's copy has only in-frame clones and leaves some out. The sample includes 150,000 or so clones, approximately 91% of them seen just once. The study, taken as a whole, reports: Only patients who died were analyzed for survival; proton advantage is unproven. After the lymphocyte nadir, photon-treated repertoires showed oligoclonal expansion, especially of CD8+ Temra cells. Under photons, naive T cells and diversity fell while effector/memory populations rose. In patients who died, overall survival fell as post-nadir TCR diversity dropped more.

This sequence was found in a man in his fifties or sixties with gastric cancer. The V and J genes are TRBV9 and TRBJ1-1; tentative D call: TRBD1 (5 bases). Here the sequenced sample was peripheral blood, taken from a patient treated with photon-based radiotherapy. Written as DNA, the CDR3 is TGTGCCAGCAGCACCGATAGGACCTGGGGGTTGAACACTGAAGCTTTCTTT. Translation gives CASSTDRTWGLNTEAFF.